This T cell receptor (beta chain) was sequenced for a study of T-cell reconstitution after alpha-beta-depleted transplantation in children. Only a few counts were recorded for this clonotype. The length of the CDR3 is 15 residues. Germline V gene data show CDR1 as SGHTA and CDR2 as FQGNSA. Trimming at V came to 0 bases and at J to 7 bases, leaving 5 bases not matched to a gene. The library targeted TCRbeta and was prepared with unique molecular identifiers. MiXCR, applied by TCRdb to the PCR reads, yields one record per CDR3 protein. The data hold roughly 400,000 distinct CDR3 sequences, with about a fifth observed a single time.

This material consisted of PBMCs from the stem cell graft donor, taken from the stem cell graft. V is TRBV7-2 and J is TRBJ1-5; 8 nucleotides align to TRBD1. The clonotype was recovered from a human donor who donated a stem cell graft to a child with acute myeloid leukemia. The CDR3 DNA is TGTGCCAGCAGCTTAGCGACAGGGGTCGGGCAGCCCCAGCATTTT. It encodes CASSLATGVGQPQHF.